This T cell receptor beta chain is from a study of blood T cells in healthy people across ages. V was clipped by 2 bases and J by 1 base, with 12 bases between them. The length of the CDR3 is 15 residues. In germline, CDR1 is SGHRS, CDR2 YFSETQ. PCR was performed a second time for about 7 to 12 cycles using a sample-barcoded 5' primer and a J-beta primer mix. MiXCR, applied by TCRdb to the 5' RACE reads, yields one record per CDR3 protein. Of 980,000 or so distinct CDR3 sequences listed, about 48% were seen once; the top ten hold roughly 13%. Sequenced sample: blood. The chain employs TRBV5-1 and TRBJ1-2; D is unresolved. The receptor was isolated from a man aged 25-40 years in good health. The CDR3 region is CASSFASDLNYGYTF. The CDR3 nucleotides read TGCGCCAGCAGCTTTGCTTCGGACCTTAACTATGGCTACACCTTC.